The T cell receptor beta chain under discussion was sequenced for a study of T cells in Graves' hyperthyroidism and ophthalmopathy. Study results and caveats: Prediction of ophthalmopathy progression came a median about 6 months pre-onset.

In regard to this clonotype: Its antigen is unknown.

The V segment lost 4 bases and the J segment 1 base; nucleotides outside the gene matches: 4. Germline-derived CDR1 and CDR2 are SEHNR and FQNEAQ (reference sequence). The CDR3 length is 17 residues. Regions amplified from RNA transcripts were the TCR beta CDR3 regions. TCR CDR3 underwent first-round RT-PCR with the HTBI primer set. One entry per CDR3 protein results from TCRdb running MiXCR on the multiplex PCR reads. Seen here are 600,000 to 800,000 distinct CDR3 sequences, just over 35% observed once, and the top ten hold around 32%. The chain recombines TRBV7-9 with TRBJ2-3, with 14 bases fitting TRBD2. The sample taken for sequencing was blood. This clonotype was sampled from a woman in her thirties or forties with Graves' hyperthyroidism. The CDR3 reads CASSSMTSGRGTDTQYF. The CDR3 nucleotides read TGTGCCAGCAGCTCAATGACTAGCGGGAGGGGCACAGATACGCAGTATTTT.